A selection of T cell receptor beta chains follows, all from one sample in a study of blood T cell repertoires in COVID-19. The protocol was immunoSEQ multiplex PCR, while the TCRdb copy is restricted to in-frame clones and leaves out a portion. The sample yields roughly 440,000 clones, around 89% seen once. The sequenced material came from peripheral blood. The receptors come from a woman aged 50 to 60 with COVID-19, enrolled during active disease. The CDR3 runs from the conserved cysteine through the conserved F or W.

V gene	J gene	CDR3 protein
TRBV6-1	TRBJ1-4	CASSEFIATNEKLFF
TRBV4-1	TRBJ2-5	CASSPDRVIETQYF
TRBV12-3/TRBV12-4	TRBJ2-2	CASSQSTGELFF
TRBV5-1	TRBJ2-7	CASSLGTSGAYEQYF
TRBV5-4	TRBJ2-7	CASREFGRSYEQYF
TRBV19	TRBJ1-5	CASRDAGLNNQPQHF
TRBV4-1	TRBJ2-7	CASSPGTGGSYEQYF
TRBV7-2	TRBJ2-7	CASSSPTGTGGEKYF
TRBV7-9	TRBJ1-2	CASSLRQPPVGYTF
TRBV25-1	TRBJ1-4	CASSSEGARSEKLFF
TRBV5-6	TRBJ2-2	CASSPRVSTGELFF
TRBV5-8	TRBJ2-7	CASPIGTPGSYEQYF
TRBV5-1	TRBJ2-3	CASSFGGLADTRGDTQYF
TRBV6-6	TRBJ1-2	CASSYGRGNYGYTF
TRBV27	TRBJ1-4	CASRRESREKLFF
TRBV6-4	TRBJ1-5	CASSAPVVAGPF
TRBV11-2	TRBJ2-7	CASSLTGGSRDEQYF
TRBV5-4	TRBJ2-2	CATLTNTGELFF
TRBV5-1	TRBJ2-2	CASSLQTSGNTGELFF
TRBV3-1/TRBV3-2	TRBJ2-7	CASSQGPPTGTYEQYF
TRBV3-1/TRBV3-2	TRBJ1-6	CASSWPGEMSPLHF
TRBV9	TRBJ2-6	CASSVAEGGQGLIGGANVLTF
TRBV19	TRBJ2-3	CASSIWRQGATDTQYF
TRBV11-3	TRBJ2-1	CASSQGGDLSEQFF
TRBV5-1	TRBJ2-3	CASSQDYSSTDTQYF
TRBV20-1	TRBJ1-1	CSAPSDTEAFF
TRBV25-1	TRBJ1-4	CASSAGANEKLFF
TRBV3-1/TRBV3-2	TRBJ2-3	CASSPLGGVTDTQYF
TRBV2	TRBJ1-4	CASRERGTGGRTNEKLFF
TRBV30	TRBJ1-1	CAWSYSRGHAFF
TRBV2	TRBJ2-7	CASSGSVEQYF
TRBV6-1	TRBJ2-1	CASSDPGQGASNEQFF
TRBV19	TRBJ1-1	CASSIVGGTEAFF
TRBV19	TRBJ1-1	CATIPYNRPSGTEAFF
TRBV9	TRBJ1-2	CASSTGVNGYTF
TRBV30	TRBJ1-5	CAWSVRQRSNQPQHF
TRBV3-1/TRBV3-2	TRBJ2-1	CASSPYGNYNEQFF
TRBV7-9	TRBJ2-3	CASSRGLSTDTQYF
TRBV10-1	TRBJ2-3	CASSEGAGGPGDTQYF
TRBV24-1	TRBJ1-5	CATSDPTGREPQHF
TRBV7-7	TRBJ2-3	CASSPAGVSTDTQYF
TRBV5-1	TRBJ2-3	CASSLPSGGDTQYF
TRBV6-2/TRBV6-3	TRBJ1-4	CASSLLTTNEKLFF
TRBV6-5	TRBJ1-2	CASRPRSGQVYGYTF
TRBV12-5	TRBJ2-2	CASGEGNTGELFF
TRBV6-6	TRBJ1-5	CASSYRDRDQPQHF
TRBV6-5	TRBJ2-7	CASSRLAVGEQYF
TRBV7-9	TRBJ2-7	CASSPMTGGTYEQYF
TRBV6-2/TRBV6-3	TRBJ1-2	CASSYPGRAGRGYTF
TRBV6-5	TRBJ1-1	CASERSVNTEAFF
TRBV6-5	TRBJ2-1	CASRASGSNEQFF